The TCR beta chain under discussion was sequenced for a study of T cell changes during pregnancy in multiple sclerosis. Sequenced by immunoSEQ multiplex PCR; TCRdb stores in-frame clones only, minus some. The data contain about 33,000 clones, roughly nine tenths of them singletons. This CDR3 is 17 amino acids long. Germline lookup yields CDR1 MGHRA and CDR2 YSYEKL. V dropped 0 bases and J dropped 6; count of bases not matched to a gene: 10. The clonotype originates from a female donor in good health, enrolled as a control in a pregnancy study. The source was CD4+ T cells from peripheral blood mononuclear cells, collected in the third trimester of pregnancy. J is TRBJ2-3 and V is TRBV4-1, with TRBD2 identical over 9 bases. The CDR3, as DNA: TGCGCCAGCAGCCAAGATCGAGGGCGGGGGGGCGGGGATACGCAGTATTTT. This codes for CASSQDRGRGGGDTQYF.